This T cell receptor beta chain stems from a study of blood T cells in healthy people across ages (dated by TCRdb to 2014 to 2015). For the study in its entirety: In model experiments, roughly one uniquely barcoded TCR beta cDNA molecule per two T cells was captured by template switching. Age-related changes in TCR beta repertoire diversity were measured in the study by deep sequencing normalized with unique cDNA molecular identifiers. The donors were split into four age groups: young (average around 15 years), middle-aged (39), aged (about 56) and long-lived (under 90). Donors of different ages were randomly distributed across sequencing lanes to avoid experimental bias. For two donors (one aged 18 to 29 and one aged 80 or older), the study analyzed two additional independent replicas of 1 million unique cDNA reads from the same blood draw. Paper-wide results and their limitations: Observed TCR beta diversity correlated strongly with the percentage of naive T cells measured by flow cytometry. Observed TCR beta diversity per million T cells fell roughly linearly with age, and a significant reduction was already apparent by age around 36. Estimates of total diversity based on one million sequenced T cells were regarded as lower bounds and as underestimates. Compared with the aged group, the long-lived group had more naive CD4+ T cells, fewer expanded clones and increased TCR diversity, a pattern suggesting age selection. Donor CMV infection status was unknown, potentially confounding age-related changes in expanded clonotypes. Since profiling was done on bulk unsorted PBMCs, naive and antigen-experienced compartments could not be conclusively compared.

The CDR3 starts with the cysteine, ends with the phenylalanine, and has 11 residues. The read is trimmed to its CDR3 DNA, 33 bases read in frame from base 1. From a lookup of the germline V gene, CDR1 and CDR2 are SNHLY and FYNNEI. V is pared back by 11 bases and J by 4 bases, with 11 bases lying between the germline termini. The library was obtained by 5' RACE. The instrument given in TCRdb is Illumina HiSeq 2500. A second PCR of 7 to 11 cycles was performed with a sample-barcoded 5' primer and a J-beta primer mix. A unique molecular identifier was introduced onto each TCR beta cDNA molecule by a template-switch 5' adaptor carrying 12 random nucleotides. Each sample yielded at least 3 million CDR3-containing paired-end reads. All of the RNA was converted into first-strand cDNA using the Mint cDNA synthesis kit, with a TRBC-specific oligonucleotide serving as the primer. After uracil-DNA glycosylase treatment, a first 18-cycle PCR used universal primers M1SS and BC2_uni_R on all cDNA. Regarding the original processing steps: For normalization, 1 million high-quality reads, each with a distinct molecular identifier, were randomly selected from each sample. Reads sharing molecular identifiers were discarded rather than binned into consensus sequences. MiTCR, with a Q25 quality threshold and the strictest error-elimination algorithm, was used for CDR3 identification, clonotype clustering and error correction. A nonparametric unseen species model with Euler transformation was used to estimate lower-bound total TCR beta diversity. TCRdb ran its own pipeline on the public reads, namely fastp trimming at Q25 and MiXCR clone calling, and kept in-frame beta chains. Merged by CDR3 protein, the rows form single entries marked with the most common genes and DNA. These V and J calls rely on TCRdb rather than the paper's analysis. Within this sample are about 1,500,000 distinct CDR3 sequences, with 42% of them counted one time only. The leading ten clones occupy approximately 7.9% of the sample.

Donors were 39 systemically healthy Caucasian individuals from Russia aged 6 to 90 years. Ten milliliters of peripheral blood were drawn from each donor into EDTA-treated Vacutainer tubes. Ficoll-Paque density-gradient centrifugation was used to isolate PBMCs, with at least 6 million per sample. Trizol reagent was used to extract total RNA from PBMCs, with at least 5.5 micrograms per sample. Naive CD45RAhigh/CD27high T cell percentages were measured by flow cytometry on a PBMC aliquot from every donor. This clonotype was detected once. It lacks a known antigen. No much larger clone exists at a distance of one base, and base qualities are not known.

The sample was blood. This clonotype was obtained from a woman younger than 30 in good health. Recombination joined TRBV2 with TRBJ1-1; no D gene can be assigned with confidence. The DNA sequence follows: TGTGCCCGCGTTTACGGCACTGAAGCTTTCTTT. Translated, it reads CARVYGTEAFF.